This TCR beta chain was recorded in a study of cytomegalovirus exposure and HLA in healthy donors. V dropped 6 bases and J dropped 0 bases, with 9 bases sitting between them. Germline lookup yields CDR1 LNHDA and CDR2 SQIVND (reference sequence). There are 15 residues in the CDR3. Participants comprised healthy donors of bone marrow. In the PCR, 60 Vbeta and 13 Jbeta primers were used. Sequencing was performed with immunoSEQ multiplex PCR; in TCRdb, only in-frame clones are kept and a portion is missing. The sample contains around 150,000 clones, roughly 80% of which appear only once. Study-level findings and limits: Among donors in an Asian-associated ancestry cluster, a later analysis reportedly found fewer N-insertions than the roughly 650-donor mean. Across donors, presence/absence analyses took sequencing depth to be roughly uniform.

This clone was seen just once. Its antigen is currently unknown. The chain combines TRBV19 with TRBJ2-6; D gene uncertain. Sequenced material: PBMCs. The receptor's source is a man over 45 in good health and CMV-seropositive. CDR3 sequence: CASSPVPSGANVLTF. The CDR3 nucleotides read TGTGCCAGTAGCCCAGTCCCCTCTGGGGCCAACGTCCTGACTTTC.